This T cell receptor (beta chain) was recorded in a study of T cell responses to AZD1222 COVID-19 vaccine (dated by TCRdb to about 2021). For context, the study as a whole: AZD1222 recipients given second doses at about 4 weeks or at about 12 weeks were pooled, since spike-specific TCR depth and breadth were not found to differ between the two schedules. A total of more than 230 trial participants underwent TCR sequencing, of whom 207 received two doses of AZD1222 and about 25 received two doses of the MenACWY control vaccine. Trial participants were enrolled by age into 18-55, 56-69 and 70-plus year subgroups, with about 150, 28 and 57 TCR-sequenced participants respectively. Paper-wide results and their limitations: Participants were mostly white British and included more females than males, and it was suggested by the authors that clonal diversity may have been underestimated. After two AZD1222 doses, spike-specific TCR breadth and depth were significantly higher than at day 0 and than in MenACWY recipients. Vaccine-associated CD4 TCRs spanned the whole spike protein, with dominant responses in regions 160-218 and 743-854. Because no day 14 peak-response samples were available, repertoires were characterized only after the peak T cell response. Conclusions about previously exposed vaccinees are limited, since just five or six AZD1222 recipients were seropositive for SARS-CoV-2 at baseline. The 56-69-year group was small, and its depth increase did not reach significance, likely because of low power. Epitopes outside the regions mutated in the B.1.351 and B.1.1.7 variants were reportedly recognized by nearly half of the unique spike-specific TCRs.

The CDR3 regions of human TCRbeta chains were analyzed by immunosequencing. The study's processing was this. TCRs in the repertoires were matched against a reference library of SARS-CoV-2-specific TCRs that had been generated with the MIRA antigen-specificity platform. Breadth meant the fraction of unique TCRs that were SARS-CoV-2-associated, whereas depth meant the fraction of total T cells that were SARS-CoV-2-associated. Using the MIRA data, each spike-specific TCR was mapped to the spike region that the TCR reacts to and placed in a CD4 or CD8 class. Log10-transformed breadth and depth values were compared by one-way ANOVA with Sidak's multiple comparisons tests. TCRdb limited this immuneACCESS table to in-frame rearrangements with V and J called. A share of clones is missing; checked studies link under half to unresolved V genes, and the rest is unexplained. The V and J calls and clone size are taken from that table; D and trimming were inferred from the DNA. The sample table lists 130,000 to 150,000 clones, 88% of them with a count of one. The leading ten clones occupy about 14% of the sample.

The meaning of the sample's time point label: baseline before first vaccination. The vaccinee samples were drawn from two UK trials, COV001 and COV002, one of which was a single-blind randomized controlled phase 2/3 trial testing AZD1222 (ChAdOx1 nCoV-19) in healthy adults. For TCRbeta chain sequencing, PBMC samples were collected from trial participants at day 0 and at day 28 after the second dose. With respect to this clone: Its target antigen remains unknown. Per-nucleotide qualities are absent, and no much larger clonotype sits a single base away.

Based on the germline V gene, the CDR1 and CDR2 sequences are KGHSH and LQKENI. Deletion took 5 bases off V and 0 bases off J, with a span of 14 bases between the germline ends. The cysteine opens and the phenylalanine closes a CDR3 of 15 amino acids. The kept DNA is CDR3 alone, 45 bases in frame from the first base. Sequencing was performed on peripheral blood, taken on day 0 of AZD1222 vaccination. The V and J genes are TRBV18 and TRBJ2-7; no confident D gene assignment can be made. This receptor was identified in an adult in good health. CDR3 protein: CASSDREVGSYEQYF. The DNA is as follows: TGTGCCAGCTCAGATAGAGAAGTAGGCTCCTACGAGCAGTACTTC.